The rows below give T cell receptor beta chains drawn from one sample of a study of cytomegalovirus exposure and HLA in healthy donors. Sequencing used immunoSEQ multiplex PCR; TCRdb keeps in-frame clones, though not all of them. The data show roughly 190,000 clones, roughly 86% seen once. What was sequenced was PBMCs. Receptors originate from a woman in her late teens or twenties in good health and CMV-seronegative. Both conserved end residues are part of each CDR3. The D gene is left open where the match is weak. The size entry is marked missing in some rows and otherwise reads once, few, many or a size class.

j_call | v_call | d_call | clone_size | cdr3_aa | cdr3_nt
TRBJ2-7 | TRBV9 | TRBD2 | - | CASSPGAGVSEQYF | TGTGCCAGCAGCCCCGGAGCGGGAGTAAGCGAGCAGTACTTC
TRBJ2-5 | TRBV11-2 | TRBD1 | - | CASSTIRDRGQETQYF | TGTGCCAGCAGCACAATCCGGGACAGGGGGCAAGAGACCCAGTACTTC
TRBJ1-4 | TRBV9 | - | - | CASRLHRATNEKLFF | TGTGCCAGCAGGCTCCACAGGGCAACTAATGAAAAACTGTTTTTT
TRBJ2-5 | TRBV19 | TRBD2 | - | CASSRSNLMLAGGETQYF | TGTGCCAGTAGTCGGTCCAACCTAATGCTAGCGGGAGGAGAGACCCAGTACTTC
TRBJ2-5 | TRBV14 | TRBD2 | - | CASSLFGLAGIEETQYF | TGTGCCAGCAGCCTATTTGGACTAGCGGGGATTGAAGAGACCCAGTACTTC
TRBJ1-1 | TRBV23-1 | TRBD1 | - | CASSQPGDRHTEAFF | TGCGCCAGCAGTCAACCCGGGGACAGACACACTGAAGCTTTCTTT
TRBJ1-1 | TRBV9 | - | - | CASSLQGGGPTEAFF | TGTGCCAGCAGCTTACAGGGAGGGGGGCCCACTGAAGCTTTCTTT
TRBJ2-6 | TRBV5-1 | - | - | CASSRTQGAGANVLTF | TGCGCCAGCAGCCGAACACAGGGAGCTGGGGCCAACGTCCTGACTTTC
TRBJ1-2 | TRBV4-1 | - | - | CASSQAGTLMRFGYTF | TGCGCCAGCAGCCAAGCGGGAACCCTAATGAGATTTGGCTACACCTTC
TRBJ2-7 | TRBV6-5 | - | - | CASSYSSGVHVEQYF | TGTGCCAGCAGTTACTCGTCAGGGGTCCATGTCGAGCAGTACTTC
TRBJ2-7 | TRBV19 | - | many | CASSRTVLTYEQYF | TGTGCCAGTAGCCGGACAGTTTTGACCTACGAGCAGTACTTC
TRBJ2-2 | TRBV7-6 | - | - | CASSLVLGVPGELFF | TGTGCCAGCAGCTTAGTTCTAGGGGTGCCCGGGGAGCTGTTTTTT
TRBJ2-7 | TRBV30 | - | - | CAWSLPRTARGAYEQYF | TGTGCCTGGAGTTTACCCCGGACAGCCCGGGGGGCCTACGAGCAGTACTTC
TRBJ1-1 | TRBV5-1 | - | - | CASSPQQPMNTEAFF | TGCGCCAGCAGCCCCCAACAACCGATGAACACTGAAGCTTTCTTT
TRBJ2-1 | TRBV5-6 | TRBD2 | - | CASSLRGLAGDDEQFF | TGTGCCAGCAGCTTGAGGGGACTAGCGGGAGATGATGAGCAGTTCTTC
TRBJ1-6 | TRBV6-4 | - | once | CASSAGDNSPLHF | TGTGCCAGCAGTGCAGGGGATAATTCACCCCTCCACTTT
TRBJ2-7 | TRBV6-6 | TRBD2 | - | CASEASGGYEQYF | TGTGCCAGCGAGGCTAGCGGGGGCTACGAGCAGTACTTC
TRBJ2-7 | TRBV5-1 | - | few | CASREGTRYEQYF | TGCGCCAGCAGGGAGGGCACCCGCTACGAGCAGTACTTC
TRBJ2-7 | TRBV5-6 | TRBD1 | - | CASSLLGQTFLEQYF | TGTGCCAGCAGCTTGTTGGGACAGACTTTCTTAGAGCAGTACTTC